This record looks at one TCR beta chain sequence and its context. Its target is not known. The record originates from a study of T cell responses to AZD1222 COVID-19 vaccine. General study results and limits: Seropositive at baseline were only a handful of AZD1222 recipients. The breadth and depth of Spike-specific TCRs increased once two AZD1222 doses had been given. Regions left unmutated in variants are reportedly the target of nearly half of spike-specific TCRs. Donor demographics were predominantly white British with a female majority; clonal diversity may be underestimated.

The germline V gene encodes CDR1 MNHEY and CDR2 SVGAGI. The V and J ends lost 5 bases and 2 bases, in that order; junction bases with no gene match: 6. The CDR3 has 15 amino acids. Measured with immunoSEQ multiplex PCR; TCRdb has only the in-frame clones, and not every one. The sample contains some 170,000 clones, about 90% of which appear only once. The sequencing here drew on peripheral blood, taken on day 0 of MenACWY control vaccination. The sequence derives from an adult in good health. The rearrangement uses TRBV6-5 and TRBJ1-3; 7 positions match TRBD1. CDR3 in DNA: TGTGCCAGCAGTCGCCAAGACAGGGCTGGAAACACCATATATTTT. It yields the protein CASSRQDRAGNTIYF.